Following are 21 T cell receptor beta chains from one sample sequenced in a study of OX40 agonist ivuxolimab in advanced cancers. Clones were read by immunoSEQ multiplex PCR, and TCRdb kept only the in-frame ones, dropping some. The sample records fewer than 85,000 clones, roughly three quarters being singletons. The sample was CD4+ or CD8+ T cells sorted from blood, taken in a trial of the OX40 agonist ivuxolimab. All receptors come from an adult with an advanced solid tumor such as melanoma, head and neck, liver or kidney cancer.

Only one count was recorded for this clone. The V and J genes are TRBV6-6 and TRBJ1-1, with 10 positions matching TRBD1. The CDR3 consists of 14 residues. Germline-derived CDR1 and CDR2 are MNHNY and SVGAGI (reference sequence). V shed 10 bases, J shed 5 bases, and the junction held 10 bases outside the gene matches. CDR3 nucleotides: TGTGCCACCCATCGGACAGGGGGAAATACTGAAGCTTTCTTT. Its translation: CATHRTGGNTEAFF.

This clone occurred a few times. The chain uses TRBV7-7 and TRBJ2-1; 9 nucleotides align to TRBD1. This CDR3 region has 17 residues. Germline loops: CDR1 SSHAT, CDR2 FNYEAQ (reference sequence). The junction had 12 bases not matched to a gene; V was cut back by 0 bases and J by 9 bases. The CDR3 DNA reads TGTGCCAGCAGCTTAGCCGTACCGGGACAGGGAGCGGCTGAGCAGTTCTTC. This sequence encodes CASSLAVPGQGAAEQFF.

CDR3 sequence: CASSLARVQTGNTIYF. CDR3 bases: TGTGCCAGCAGCTTAGCCCGGGTACAAACGGGAAACACCATATATTTT. The chain is built from TRBV7-2 and TRBJ1-3; D not certain. Between the trimmed V and J ends, which lost 0 bases and 4 bases, there was a span of 13 bases. The germline gives CDR1 SGHTA, CDR2 FQGNSA. CDR3 length: 16 residues.

V is TRBV19 and J is TRBJ2-3; 13 bases fit TRBD2. Trimming cost V 10 bases and J 9 bases; bases outside gene matches: 10. Germline-derived CDR1 and CDR2 are LNHDA and SQIVND (reference sequence). The CDR3 covers 14 residues. DNA of the CDR3: TGTGCCACCTTGGGGACTAGCGGGGACCTGACGCAGTATTTT. Protein sequence: CATLGTSGDLTQYF.

This chain uses TRBV19 with TRBJ1-2; D uncertain. V was shortened by 4 bases and J by 7 bases, with 13 bases between the two germline ends. This CDR3 spans 13 amino acids. Germline loops: CDR1 LNHDA, CDR2 SQIVND (reference sequence). CDR3: CASSKGPFVGYTF. As DNA, the CDR3 is TGTGCCAGTAGTAAAGGTCCCTTCGTTGGCTACACCTTC.

This clone came up once. The V call is TRBV18, the J call TRBJ1-3; 7 nucleotides agree with TRBD1. The CDR3 loop spans 15 amino acids. Germline V gene lookup returns CDR1 KGHSH and CDR2 LQKENI. V lost 2 bases, J lost 0 bases, and 1 base stayed unmatched. The CDR3 DNA reads as TGTGCCAGCTCACCAAAGGGGGCCTCTGGAAACACCATATATTTT. It specifies CASSPKGASGNTIYF.

V and J are TRBV10-2 and TRBJ2-7, with D possibly called TRBD1 or TRBD2 (5 bases each). Trimming removed 5 bases from V and 0 bases from J, with 8 bases in between. The CDR3 sequence is 13 residues long. The germline V gene has CDR1 WSHSY and CDR2 SAAADI. In DNA, the CDR3 is TGCGCCAGCAGTTTCGGGACCTCCTACGAGCAGTACTTC. Translated: CASSFGTSYEQYF.

The gene calls are TRBV5-4 and TRBJ1-2, with a tentative D call TRBD1 (5 bases). The V and J ends lost 1 base and 1 base respectively, with 11 bases between them. Germline assignment: CDR1 SGHNT and CDR2 YYREEE (reference sequence). The CDR3 is 15 amino acids. In nucleotides, the CDR3 is TGTGCCAGCAGCTTGTGGGGCAGTAGTAACTATGGCTACACCTTC. It is translated as CASSLWGSSNYGYTF.

The J gene is TRBJ2-3, the V gene TRBV29-1; 9 nucleotides agree with TRBD2. The germline V gene has CDR1 SQVTM and CDR2 ANQGSEA. The CDR3 covers 13 residues. The junction had 9 bases not matched to a gene; V was cut back by 4 bases and J by 10 bases. CDR3 sequence (DNA): TGCAGCGTTGGACTAGCGGCAAGAGGCCCGCAGTATTTT. This sequence encodes CSVGLAARGPQYF.

V and J are TRBV2 and TRBJ1-4; 8 nucleotides match TRBD1. This CDR3 spans 14 amino acids. The V and J ends lost 6 bases and 3 bases, in that order; junction bases with no gene match: 3. CDR1 SNHLY and CDR2 FYNNEI come from the germline V gene. DNA for the CDR3: TGTGCCAGCAGGGAGACAGGGGCTAATGAAAAACTGTTTTTT. Its protein product is CASRETGANEKLFF.

V and J are TRBV6-1 and TRBJ1-5, with D tentatively TRBD1 (6 bases). The V end lost 2 bases, the J end lost 0 bases, and 11 bases lay between the germline ends. CDR1 MNHNS and CDR2 SASEGT come from the germline V gene. The CDR3 runs 16 residues. The CDR3 region has the DNA TGTGCCAGCAGTGAACTGACAGGATATAGCAATCAGCCCCAGCATTTT. This encodes CASSELTGYSNQPQHF.

This chain connects TRBV28 to TRBJ1-5, with D unresolved. The CDR3 totals 13 residues. Germline V CDR1 and CDR2: MDHEN, SYDVKM. V dropped 6 bases and J dropped 3 bases, with 9 bases sitting between them. The CDR3 region is CASRRSLNQPQHF. CDR3 DNA sequence: TGTGCCAGCAGGAGATCCCTCAATCAGCCCCAGCATTTT.

The chain combines TRBV27 with TRBJ1-2; tentatively, D is TRBD1 (5 bases). V gave up 5 bases and J gave up 6 bases, with 13 bases separating them. CDR3 size: 13 residues. CDR1 is MNHEY and CDR2 is SMNVEV in the germline V gene (reference sequence). The CDR3 spells CASSGARANGYTF. The CDR3 region has the DNA TGTGCCAGCAGTGGAGCCAGGGCGAATGGCTACACCTTC.

This chain connects TRBV7-8 to TRBJ1-6; 7 bases map to TRBD1. Germline V gene data show CDR1 as SGHVS and CDR2 as FQNEAQ. The CDR3 covers 15 residues. The ends lost 5 bases at V and 7 bases at J; junction bases unmatched: 8. Written as DNA, the CDR3 is TGTGCCAGCAGCCACCGACAGGGTGGGAATTCACCCCTCCACTTT. Its translation: CASSHRQGGNSPLHF.

This rearrangement joins TRBV11-2 to TRBJ1-1; 7 nucleotides align to TRBD1. CDR1 is SGHAT, CDR2 FQNNGV, per germline. V was pared by 1 base and J by 3 bases, with 5 bases of the junction left unmatched. The CDR3 has 15 residues. The CDR3 here is CASSLVWQGDTEAFF. The CDR3 bases are TGTGCCAGCAGCTTAGTGTGGCAGGGGGACACTGAAGCTTTCTTT.

The chain has TRBV5-1 and TRBJ1-1; D unclear. V was pared by 2 bases and J by 1 base, with 9 bases between. CDR1 is SGHRS, CDR2 YFSETQ, per germline. The CDR3 sequence is 14 residues long. The CDR3 protein is CASSFGGRNTEAFF. In nucleotides, the CDR3 is TGCGCCAGCAGCTTTGGAGGAAGGAACACTGAAGCTTTCTTT.

The rearrangement links TRBV27 to TRBJ1-5; no clear D gene. The CDR3 runs 14 residues. CDR1 is MNHEY and CDR2 is SMNVEV in the germline V gene (reference sequence). Trimming took off 5 bases at V and 6 bases at J, with 14 bases between the two ends. The CDR3 coding sequence is TGTGCCAGCAGTCCAACTGGGAGGGTTCAGCCCCAGCATTTT. It encodes CASSPTGRVQPQHF.

V usage is TRBV7-2 and J usage is TRBJ2-3, with 7 bases aligning to TRBD2. The V segment lost 6 bases and the J segment 0 bases; nucleotides outside the gene matches: 3. Looked up from germline, CDR1 is SGHTA and CDR2 is FQGNSA. The CDR3 is made up of 14 amino acids. The CDR3 DNA reads TGTGCCAGCAGAGGGACTATCAGCACAGATACGCAGTATTTT. Encoded protein: CASRGTISTDTQYF.

The chain is built from TRBV5-5 and TRBJ2-2; 11 bases line up with TRBD1. V lost 2 bases, J lost 7 bases, and 7 bases stayed unmatched. The germline V gene encodes CDR1 SGHKS and CDR2 YYEKEE (reference sequence). The CDR3 length is 16 residues. CDR3 bases: TGTGCCAGCAGCTTAACAGGACAGGGGGCGGTCGGGGAGCTGTTTTTT. As protein: CASSLTGQGAVGELFF.

The gene calls are TRBV12-5 and TRBJ2-5, with D possibly matching TRBD2 (6 bases). The CDR3 totals 13 residues. Deletions cut 7 bases from V and 5 bases from J, with 14 bases between. Germline V gene data show CDR1 as LGHNT and CDR2 as FRNRAP. The CDR3 region has the DNA TGTGCTAGTGCGGTGGGAGGTCCGGAGACCCAGTACTTC. This encodes CASAVGGPETQYF. Using reference TRBV12-5 and TRBJ2-5 for the parts outside the CDR3, the full variable domain is DARVTQTPRHKVTEMGQEVTMRCQPILGHNTVFWYRQTMMQGLELLAYFRNRAPLDDSGMPKDRFSAEMPDATLATLKIQPSEPRDSAVYFCASAVGGPETQYFGPGTRLLVL.

V usage is TRBV30 and J usage is TRBJ1-1; 7 nucleotides align to TRBD1. This CDR3 is built from 13 residues. The V gene's germline CDR1 is GTSNPN and CDR2 SVGIG (reference sequence). The V and J ends lost 4 bases and 2 bases, in that order; junction bases with no gene match: 4. The CDR3 nucleotides are TGTGCCTGGACCCGGGACAGTAACACTGAAGCTTTCTTT. This translates into CAWTRDSNTEAFF.